Listed here are 19 T cell receptor beta chains from one sample, sequenced in a study of CD8 T cells in ankylosing spondylitis. One entry per CDR3 protein results from TCRdb running MiXCR on the 5' RACE reads. The table records 150,000 to 200,000 distinct CDR3 sequences, 10% to 15% of them present only once. Sequenced material: blood, either unsorted or a sorted T cell fraction (not recorded which). The receptors derive from a female donor with ankylosing spondylitis or in good health (not recorded which).

This clonotype was counted ten times or more. This sequence joins TRBV6-5 and TRBJ2-7; a possible D gene is TRBD2 (6 bases). Trimming removed 6 bases from V and 4 bases from J, with 10 bases in between. CDR3 length equals 12 residues. Germline CDR1 is MNHEY and CDR2 is SVGAGI. As DNA, the CDR3 is TGTGCCAGCAGGGGGGGACCTTACGAGCAGTACTTC. This encodes CASRGGPYEQYF.

This clonotype was counted many times. V is TRBV10-3 and J is TRBJ1-1; tentative D call: TRBD1 (5 bases). V dropped 6 bases and J dropped 2 bases, with 10 bases sitting between them. The V gene's germline CDR1 is ENHRY and CDR2 SYGVKD. The CDR3 spans 13 residues. The CDR3: CAIRLGGNTEAFF. CDR3 nucleotides: TGTGCCATCAGACTCGGGGGTAACACTGAAGCTTTCTTT.

At least ten counts were recorded for this clonotype. The chain joins TRBV7-8 to TRBJ1-5; D ambiguous. The CDR3 length is 13 residues. V dropped 4 bases and J dropped 3 bases, with 7 bases sitting between them. Germline assignment: CDR1 SGHVS and CDR2 FQNEAQ. The CDR3 nucleotides read TGTGCCAGCAGCTACCTCCCCAATCAGCCCCAGCATTTT. Protein product: CASSYLPNQPQHF.

This clonotype has a handful of counts. J is TRBJ2-1 and V is TRBV7-2; D gene ambiguous. The CDR3 spans 12 residues. V was clipped by 5 bases and J by 9 bases, with 11 bases between them. CDR1 SGHTA and CDR2 FQGNSA come from the germline V gene. CDR3 DNA: TGTGCCAGCAGCCAGCTAAGGGCTGAGCAGTTCTTC. Translation: CASSQLRAEQFF.

This clonotype was seen at least ten times. The chain has TRBV11-3 and TRBJ1-1, with D maybe TRBD1 (5 bases). Germline lookup yields CDR1 SGHNT and CDR2 YENEEA. Trimming cost V 1 base and J 11 bases, with 17 bases left between them. The CDR3 covers 14 residues. The CDR3 nucleotides are TGTGCCAGCAGCTTAGTCAGGGTCGGCCGTCTGGCTTTCTTT. It encodes CASSLVRVGRLAFF.

The table lists this clonotype with a few counts. V is TRBV15 and J is TRBJ2-7; D remains unclear. Germline V gene data show CDR1 as LNHNV and CDR2 as YYDKDF (reference sequence). Trimming removed 0 bases at V and 4 bases at J, with 10 bases between. The CDR3 has 14 amino acids. The CDR3 nucleotides read TGTGCCACCAGCAGAGATTCTGAGTTTTACGAGCAGTACTTC. It specifies CATSRDSEFYEQYF.

This clonotype was recorded many times. The chain joins TRBV5-1 to TRBJ2-2; D possibly corresponds to TRBD2 (5 bases). CDR1 SGHRS and CDR2 YFSETQ come from the germline V gene. V lost 5 bases to trimming and J lost 4 bases, with 12 bases between them. The CDR3 runs to 14 residues. The CDR3 coding sequence is TGCGCCAGCAGGGAGGAGGATGTCACCGGGGAGCTGTTTTTT. Protein sequence: CASREEDVTGELFF.

This clonotype was recorded many times. V is TRBV7-9 and J is TRBJ1-6; no clear D gene. CDR1 and CDR2 (germline): SEHNR, FQNEAQ (reference sequence). The CDR3 extends over 15 amino acids. Trimming removed 0 bases from V and 3 bases from J, with 6 bases in between. CDR3 residues: CASSLANNYNSPLHF. For the CDR3, the DNA is TGTGCCAGCAGCTTAGCGAACAACTATAATTCACCCCTCCACTTT. Filled out from reference TRBV7-9 and TRBJ1-6, the complete variable domain reads DTGVSQNPRHKITKRGQNVTFRCDPISEHNRLYWYRQTLGQGPEFLTYFQNEAQLEKSRLLSDRFSAERPKGSFSTLEIQRTEQGDSAMYLCASSLANNYNSPLHFGNGTRLTVT.

There are a few counts of this clonotype. The V and J genes are TRBV19 and TRBJ1-1; D call uncertain. Germline loops: CDR1 LNHDA, CDR2 SQIVND (reference sequence). The germline V and J ends were trimmed by 3 bases and 11 bases, with 16 bases remaining between them. The CDR3 is 13 residues long. The CDR3 protein is CASSIGQRVTAFF. The CDR3, as DNA: TGTGCCAGTAGTATTGGTCAGCGGGTGACGGCTTTCTTT.

This clonotype has a count of ten or more. The rearrangement links TRBV2 to TRBJ2-7; 8 bases are a match to TRBD2. The V gene end was trimmed by 7 bases and the J gene end by 7 bases; junction bases not matched to a gene: 3. Germline CDR1 is SNHLY and CDR2 is FYNNEI. This CDR3 is built from 11 residues. The CDR3 DNA sequence: TGTGCCAGCAATCGACTAGCGGAGCAGTACTTC. Protein product: CASNRLAEQYF.

In regard to this clonotype: A much larger clone lies one base from this, so it may be a read error. The chain recombines TRBV6-4 with TRBJ2-1, with 10 bases aligning to TRBD2. CDR1 MRHNA and CDR2 SNTAGT come from the germline V gene. The CDR3 covers 16 residues. The V and J ends lost 0 bases and 4 bases, in that order; junction bases with no gene match: 3. The CDR3 DNA follows: TGTGCCAGCAGTGACTCAGGACTAGCGGATTACAATGAGCAGTTCTTC. Translating gives CASSDSGLADYNEQFF.

In this sample, this clonotype turned up a few times. The rearrangement uses TRBV7-3 and TRBJ2-1; no firm D call. This CDR3 contains 13 residues. CDR1 is SGHTA and CDR2 is FQGTGA in the germline V gene. Trimming removed 3 bases from V and 8 bases from J, with 11 bases in between. The CDR3 nucleotides are TGTGCCAGCAGCTTCGACACCGAGGATGAGCAGTTCTTC. Amino acids: CASSFDTEDEQFF.

This clonotype has a count of ten or more. V and J are TRBV7-9 and TRBJ2-3; D is unclear. This CDR3 contains 12 residues. V was trimmed by 8 bases and J by 2 bases, leaving 8 bases between them. Germline assignment: CDR1 SEHNR and CDR2 FQNEAQ (reference sequence). The CDR3 protein is CASVPPTDTQYF. CDR3 bases: TGTGCCAGCGTCCCGCCCACAGATACGCAGTATTTT.

This clonotype was seen ten or more times. The gene calls are TRBV7-9 and TRBJ1-1; D call uncertain. V lost 5 bases and J lost 0, with 7 bases in between. The CDR3 is 13 residues long. CDR1 and CDR2 from the germline V gene are SEHNR and FQNEAQ (reference sequence). CDR3 amino acids: CASSPSVNTEAFF. Written as DNA, the CDR3 is TGTGCCAGCAGCCCGAGTGTGAACACTGAAGCTTTCTTT.

The chain joins TRBV29-1 to TRBJ2-5; 12 bases are a match to TRBD2. J gave up 5 bases and V 8 bases, and 3 bases lay outside the gene matches. The CDR3 is 12 residues long. The germline gives CDR1 SQVTM, CDR2 ANQGSEA. The DNA for the CDR3 is TGCAGCCTAGCGGGAGGGCCGGAGACCCAGTACTTC. Translation: CSLAGGPETQYF.

This clonotype was recorded a few times. The rearrangement uses TRBV12-3 or TRBV12-4 and TRBJ2-3, with TRBD2 matching over 7 bases. Trimming removed 4 bases from V and 2 bases from J; junction bases left unmatched: 3. The CDR3 length is 14 residues. The CDR3 region is CASSSAGPTDTQYF. CDR3 DNA: TGTGCCAGCAGTTCAGCGGGGCCCACAGATACGCAGTATTTT.

The chain couples TRBV12-3 or TRBV12-4 to TRBJ2-1; TRBD2 matches 14 bases. V gave up 3 bases and J gave up 14 bases; unmatched junction bases: 9. This CDR3 is 15 amino acids long. As DNA, the CDR3 is TGTGCCAGCAGTTTCGGGGGGACTAGCGGGAGAGGAGAGTTCTTC. This codes for CASSFGGTSGRGEFF.

This clonotype occurred a few times. The genes are TRBV27 and TRBJ2-4; TRBD2 matches at 11 bases. Trimming at V came to 4 bases and at J to 7 bases, leaving 18 bases not matched to a gene. CDR3 length equals 19 residues. Germline CDR1 and CDR2: MNHEY and SMNVEV (reference sequence). The CDR3 loop reads CASSSLAGGPKVERNIQYF. The CDR3 nucleotides read TGTGCCAGCAGTTCCTTAGCGGGAGGGCCAAAGGTGGAGCGCAACATTCAGTACTTC.

This clonotype was counted many times. J is TRBJ2-3 and V is TRBV4-2, with D hard to call. In germline, CDR1 is LGHNA, CDR2 YNFKEQ. V lost 1 base and J 1 base, leaving 9 bases between the germline ends. The CDR3 totals 15 residues. The chain's CDR3 is CASSQGRAGTDTQYF. CDR3 coding DNA: TGTGCCAGCAGCCAAGGTCGCGCTGGCACAGATACGCAGTATTTT.